What follows are 24 T cell receptor beta chains derived from one specimen sequenced in a study of identical twins. TCRdb used MiXCR to reprocess the 5' RACE reads, holding one entry per CDR3 protein. The data show 200,000 to 250,000 distinct CDR3 sequences, approximately 12% seen once. The same sample was also used in a study of yellow fever vaccine responses in identical twins.

The sequencing input was memory (CD45RO+) T cells sorted from blood. The receptors stem from a woman aged 18 to 35 in good health.

The genes are TRBV5-1 and TRBJ2-3; D gene unclear. CDR1 and CDR2 (germline): SGHRS, YFSETQ. V was clipped by 6 bases and J by 5 bases, with 16 bases between them. The CDR3 is 14 amino acids. CDR3 DNA sequence: TGCGCCAGCAACCTTGACGGTCGGAAAGATACGCAGTATTTT. Residues: CASNLDGRKDTQYF.

A few counts support this clonotype. The chain recombines TRBV29-1 with TRBJ2-7; D not certain. CDR3 length equals 10 residues. Germline loops: CDR1 SQVTM, CDR2 ANQGSEA. Trimming removed 0 bases from V and 3 bases from J, with 0 bases in between. The CDR3 loop is CSVEDYEQYF. For the CDR3, the DNA is TGCAGCGTTGAAGACTACGAGCAGTACTTC.

The chain combines TRBV28 with TRBJ2-5; TRBD2 matches at 12 bases. Germline lookup yields CDR1 MDHEN and CDR2 SYDVKM. The CDR3 loop spans 19 amino acids. V dropped 6 bases and J dropped 5; count of bases not matched to a gene: 19. The CDR3 loop reads CASSPTAASGGADIETQYF. Here the CDR3 DNA reads TGTGCCAGCAGCCCTACGGCGGCTAGCGGGGGGGCGGATATTGAGACCCAGTACTTC.

This clonotype was found many times. The chain links TRBV15 to TRBJ2-5; 16 positions match TRBD2. CDR3 length equals 16 residues. The V segment lost 4 bases and the J segment 3 bases; nucleotides outside the gene matches: 2. Germline assignment: CDR1 LNHNV and CDR2 YYDKDF (reference sequence). The chain's CDR3 is CATSTGTSGGEETQYF. For the CDR3, the DNA is TGTGCCACCAGCACCGGGACTAGCGGGGGGGAAGAGACCCAGTACTTC.

This clonotype has a handful of counts. V usage is TRBV28 and J usage is TRBJ2-4; 8 nucleotides match TRBD1. This CDR3 has 17 residues. Germline CDR1 MDHEN, CDR2 SYDVKM. J was trimmed by 1 base and V by 7 bases; bases with no gene match: 12. The CDR3 spells CASTRNQGALAKNIQYF. The CDR3 nucleotides are TGTGCCAGCACCAGGAATCAGGGGGCGTTGGCCAAAAACATTCAGTACTTC.

The chain couples TRBV27 to TRBJ2-1, with 11 bases aligning to TRBD2. This CDR3 region has 15 residues. Looked up from germline, CDR1 is MNHEY and CDR2 is SMNVEV (reference sequence). The V and J ends lost 6 bases and 2 bases, in that order; junction bases with no gene match: 3. The CDR3 sequence is CASSYSGGAYNEQFF. CDR3 coding DNA: TGTGCCAGCAGCTATAGCGGGGGGGCCTACAATGAGCAGTTCTTC.

This clonotype has a handful of counts. The chain combines TRBV20-1 with TRBJ2-3; D not certain. Between the trimmed V and J ends, which lost 4 bases and 3 bases, there was a span of 8 bases. Germline V lookup: CDR1 DFQATT, CDR2 SNEGSKA (reference sequence). The CDR3 covers 12 residues. The CDR3 here is CSAKSATDTQYF. The CDR3 DNA is TGCAGTGCTAAGTCTGCAACAGATACGCAGTATTTT.

This clonotype came up a few times. The chain is built from TRBV6-5 and TRBJ2-1; 8 bases fit TRBD2. The V and J ends lost 4 bases and 5 bases, in that order; junction bases with no gene match: 4. This CDR3 contains 14 residues. The V gene's germline CDR1 is MNHEY and CDR2 SVGAGI. The CDR3 reads CASSSYGRDNEQFF. CDR3 nucleotide sequence: TGTGCCAGCAGTTCGTACGGGAGGGACAATGAGCAGTTCTTC.

V gene TRBV19 combines with J gene TRBJ1-2; D unresolved. Trimming removed 3 bases from V and 4 bases from J, with 12 bases in between. The CDR3 runs to 14 residues. Germline CDR1 LNHDA, CDR2 SQIVND (reference sequence). The CDR3 DNA follows: TGTGCCAGTAGTATGGCCGAAGGAGGCTATGGCTACACCTTC. Residues: CASSMAEGGYGYTF.

The rearrangement links TRBV14 to TRBJ2-5; possible D gene TRBD1, 6 bases. Germline V gene data show CDR1 as SGHDN and CDR2 as FVKESK. The CDR3 sequence is 16 residues long. The V and J ends lost 1 base and 7 bases respectively, with 19 bases between them. For the CDR3, the DNA is TGTGCCAGCAGCCAAGGCAGGGACAACCTCCTCTGGACCCAGTACTTC. Amino acid sequence: CASSQGRDNLLWTQYF. Full variable domain (remainder filled in from reference TRBV14 and TRBJ2-5): EAGVTQFPSHSVIEKGQTVTLRCDPISGHDNLYWYRRVMGKEIKFLLHFVKESKQDESGMPNNRFLAERTGGTYSTLKVQPAELEDSGVYFCASSQGRDNLLWTQYFGPGTRLLVL.

In this sample, this clonotype turned up a few times. The gene calls are TRBV9 and TRBJ2-1; the D call may be TRBD1 or TRBD2 (6 bases each). CDR1 is SGDLS and CDR2 is YYNGEE in the germline V gene. V lost 0 bases and J 9 bases, leaving 10 bases between the germline ends. This CDR3 has 13 residues. The CDR3 nucleotides read TGTGCCAGCAGCGTAGAGGGGGAGGCTGAGCAGTTCTTC. Its translation is CASSVEGEAEQFF.

Concerning this clonotype: A much larger clonotype is one base distant, so this may be a read error. The chain is built from TRBV20-1 and TRBJ2-2; TRBD2 agrees at 12 bases. Germline V gives CDR1 DFQATT, CDR2 SNEGSKA (reference sequence). The CDR3 length is 18 residues. CDR3 nucleotides: TGCAGTGCTTGGACTAGCGGGACCAGCCGGGTGTCCACCGGGGTGCTGTTTTTT. Translated: CSAWTSGTSRVSTGVLFF.

This clonotype was recorded a few times. The chain couples TRBV24-1 to TRBJ2-3; 7 bases map to TRBD2. The CDR3 is 16 residues long. The J segment lost 2 bases and the V segment lost 5 bases, leaving 9 bases of the junction unmatched. Germline V gene sequence: CDR1 KGHDR, CDR2 SFDVKD. CDR3 protein: CATSGGEAGLTDTQYF. The CDR3 DNA reads as TGTGCCACCAGTGGGGGCGAAGCGGGACTCACAGATACGCAGTATTTT.

This clonotype was found many times. The rearrangement links TRBV4-3 to TRBJ2-6; TRBD1 matches at 8 bases. The V and J ends lost 2 bases and 4 bases, in that order; junction bases with no gene match: 4. This CDR3 contains 16 residues. Germline V CDR1 and CDR2: LGHNA, YSLEER. CDR3 coding DNA: TGCGCCAGCAGCCAAAACAGGGGGTACGGGGCCAACGTCCTGACTTTC. Translating it yields CASSQNRGYGANVLTF.

This clonotype was detected only a few times. The V and J genes are TRBV7-2 and TRBJ1-2; no clear D gene. Germline V CDR1 and CDR2: SGHTA, FQGNSA. V was clipped by 2 bases and J by 5 bases, with 15 bases between them. The CDR3 extends over 15 amino acids. The CDR3 DNA reads TGTGCCAGCAGCTTATGGCCCGGCGGCAGATATGGCTACACCTTC. Translating gives CASSLWPGGRYGYTF.

This clonotype was detected ten times or more. The junction and the germline gene differ at one end; a read error may be behind it. The chain is built from TRBV20-1 and TRBJ1-2; D is perhaps TRBD1 (5 bases). The CDR3 is made up of 12 amino acids. Germline CDR1 DFQATT, CDR2 SNEGSKA (reference sequence). In DNA form, the CDR3 reads TGCAGTGCTAGTTCCGGACAAGGCTTCCAGGGCTTC. Translating gives CSASSGQGFQGF.

This chain joins TRBV20-1 and TRBJ2-7; TRBD1 matches at 7 bases. The CDR3 length is 14 residues. Trimming at V came to 0 bases and at J to 5 bases, leaving 7 bases not matched to a gene. The germline CDR1 and CDR2 sequences are DFQATT and SNEGSKA (reference sequence). DNA for the CDR3: TGCAGTGCTAGAGATTTTGGGACAGTCGACGAGCAGTACTTC. Translating gives CSARDFGTVDEQYF.

The J gene is TRBJ1-5, the V gene TRBV12-3 or TRBV12-4; D gene ambiguous. This CDR3 spans 14 amino acids. V lost 1 base to trimming and J lost 6 bases, with 10 bases between them. The CDR3 here is CASSLGVGLQPQHF. The CDR3 DNA reads as TGTGCCAGCAGTTTAGGAGTAGGGCTTCAGCCCCAGCATTTT.

In this sample, this clonotype turned up many times. The gene calls are TRBV5-1 and TRBJ2-7, with 11 bases that match TRBD1. V was clipped by 6 bases and J by 3 bases; unmatched bases: 8. The CDR3 runs to 15 residues. CDR1 and CDR2 (germline): SGHRS, YFSETQ. CDR3 protein: CASKAGTGGFYEQYF. The CDR3 nucleotides read TGCGCCAGCAAAGCCGGGACAGGGGGATTCTACGAGCAGTACTTC.

This clonotype was observed a few times. The J gene is TRBJ2-3, the V gene TRBV7-2; 9 nucleotides agree with TRBD1. With V trimmed by 5 bases and J by 7 bases, 13 bases remained unmatched. The CDR3 length is 16 residues. The germline gives CDR1 SGHTA, CDR2 FQGNSA. CDR3 nucleotides: TGTGCCAGCAGCCCCCAGGACAGGGGCGATGGGTATACGCAGTATTTT. Encoded protein: CASSPQDRGDGYTQYF.

This clonotype showed up just a few times. V usage is TRBV12-3 or TRBV12-4 and J usage is TRBJ1-2, with D unclear. This CDR3 spans 12 amino acids. Trimming stripped 10 bases from V and 4 bases from J, with 13 bases between. CDR3 amino acids: CAIDLGGYGYTF. CDR3 DNA sequence: TGTGCCATCGACCTCGGAGGCTATGGCTACACCTTC.

The chain is built from TRBV18 and TRBJ2-5; either TRBD1 or TRBD2 may fit D (6 bases each). This CDR3 region has 14 residues. Trimming shortened V by 0 bases and J by 3 bases, and 8 bases separated the two germline ends. Germline-derived CDR1 and CDR2 are KGHSH and LQKENI. CDR3 in DNA: TGTGCCAGCTCACCACCGGGGGGCAAAGAGACCCAGTACTTC. Its protein product is CASSPPGGKETQYF. The full variable domain, its missing parts supplied by reference TRBV18 and TRBJ2-5, is NAGVMQNPRHLVRRRGQEARLRCSPMKGHSHVYWYRQLPEEGLKFMVYLQKENIIDESGMPKERFSAEFPKEGPSILRIQQVVRGDSAAYFCASSPPGGKETQYFGPGTRLLVL.

This clonotype came up a few times. This chain connects TRBV7-9 to TRBJ2-3; D is possibly TRBD1 (5 bases). Germline values: CDR1 SEHNR, CDR2 FQNEAQ (reference sequence). V shed 3 bases and J shed 12 bases, with 13 bases lying between them. The CDR3 runs to 12 residues. Written as DNA, the CDR3 is TGTGCCAGCAGCTTCCTCAGGGCCCTCCAGTATTTT. This translates into CASSFLRALQYF.

A few counts support this clonotype. This chain links TRBV6-2 or TRBV6-3 with TRBJ2-1; D is perhaps TRBD1 or TRBD2 (5 bases each). CDR1 and CDR2 from the germline V gene are MNHEY and SVGEGT. V was trimmed by 11 bases and J by 0 bases, leaving 14 bases between them. The CDR3 runs to 14 residues. In DNA form, the CDR3 reads TGTGCCCTCGGGGACCGCAGCTCCTACAATGAGCAGTTCTTC. Translation gives CALGDRSSYNEQFF.